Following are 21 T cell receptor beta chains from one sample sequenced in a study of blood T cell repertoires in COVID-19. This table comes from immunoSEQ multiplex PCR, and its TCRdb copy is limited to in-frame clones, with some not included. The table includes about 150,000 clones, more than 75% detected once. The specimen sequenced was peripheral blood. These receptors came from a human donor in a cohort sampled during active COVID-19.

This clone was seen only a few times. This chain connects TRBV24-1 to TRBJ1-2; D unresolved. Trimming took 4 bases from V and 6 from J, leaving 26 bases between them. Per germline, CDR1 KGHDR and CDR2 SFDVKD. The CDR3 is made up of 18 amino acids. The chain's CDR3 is CATSDPSPGAEREHGYTF. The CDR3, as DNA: TGTGCCACCAGTGACCCCTCCCCGGGAGCCGAGAGGGAACATGGCTACACCTTC.

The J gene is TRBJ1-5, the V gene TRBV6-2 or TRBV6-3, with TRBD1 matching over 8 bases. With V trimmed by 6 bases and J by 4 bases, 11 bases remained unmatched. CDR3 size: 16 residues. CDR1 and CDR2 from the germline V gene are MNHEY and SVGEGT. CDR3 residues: CASSDNSGQGNQPQHF. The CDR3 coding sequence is TGTGCCAGCAGCGATAATTCCGGACAGGGTAATCAGCCCCAGCATTTT.

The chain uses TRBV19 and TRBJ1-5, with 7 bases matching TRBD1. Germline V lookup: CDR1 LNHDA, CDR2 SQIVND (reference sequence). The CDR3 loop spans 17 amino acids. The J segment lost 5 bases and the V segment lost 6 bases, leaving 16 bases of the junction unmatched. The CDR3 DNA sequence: TGTGCCAGTAGGAAAAACGGGGGTACAGGGGTGGATCAGCCCCAGCATTTT. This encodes CASRKNGGTGVDQPQHF.

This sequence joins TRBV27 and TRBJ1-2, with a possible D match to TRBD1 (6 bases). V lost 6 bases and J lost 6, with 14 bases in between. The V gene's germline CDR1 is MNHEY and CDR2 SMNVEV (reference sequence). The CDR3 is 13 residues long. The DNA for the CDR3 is TGTGCCAGCAGCCTTAGGGGGGGCAATGGCTACACCTTC. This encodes CASSLRGGNGYTF.

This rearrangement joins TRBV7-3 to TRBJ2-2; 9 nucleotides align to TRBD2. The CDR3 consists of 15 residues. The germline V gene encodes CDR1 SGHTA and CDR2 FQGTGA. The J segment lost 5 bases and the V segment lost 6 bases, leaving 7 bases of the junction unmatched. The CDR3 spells CASRKTSGSTGELFF. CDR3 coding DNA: TGTGCCAGCAGGAAGACTAGCGGTTCTACCGGGGAGCTGTTTTTT.

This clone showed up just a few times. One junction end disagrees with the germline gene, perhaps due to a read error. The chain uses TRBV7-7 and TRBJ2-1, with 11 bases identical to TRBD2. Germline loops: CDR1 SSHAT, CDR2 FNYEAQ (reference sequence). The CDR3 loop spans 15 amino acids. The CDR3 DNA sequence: TGTGCTAGCAGCTTAGGACTAGCGGGCTACAATGAGCAGTTCTTC. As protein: CASSLGLAGYNEQFF. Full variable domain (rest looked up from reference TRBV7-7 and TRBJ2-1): GAGVSQSPRYKVTKRGQDVTLRCDPISSHATLYWYQQALGQGPEFLTYFNYEAQPDKSGLPSDRFSAERPEGSISTLTIQRTEQRDSAMYRCASSLGLAGYNEQFFGPGTRLTVL.

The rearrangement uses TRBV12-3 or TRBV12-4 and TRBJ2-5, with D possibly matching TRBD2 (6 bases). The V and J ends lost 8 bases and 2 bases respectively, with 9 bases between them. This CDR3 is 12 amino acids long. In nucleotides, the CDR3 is TGTGCCAGCCGGAGGGGTCAAGAGACCCAGTACTTC. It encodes CASRRGQETQYF.

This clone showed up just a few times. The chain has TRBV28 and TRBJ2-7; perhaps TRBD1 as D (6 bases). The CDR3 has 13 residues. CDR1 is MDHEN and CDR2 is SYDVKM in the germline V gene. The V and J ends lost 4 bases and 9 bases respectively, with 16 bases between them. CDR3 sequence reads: CASSSRTVYRQYV. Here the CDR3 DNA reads TGTGCCAGCAGTTCGCGGACAGTCTACCGGCAGTACGTC.

The CDR3: CASKAGGPLGQETQYF. CDR3 sequence (DNA): TGTGCCAGCAAGGCGGGAGGGCCCTTGGGCCAAGAGACCCAGTACTTC. This chain links TRBV7-8 with TRBJ2-5, with 9 bases lining up with TRBD2. Trimming cost V 7 bases and J 1 base; bases outside gene matches: 10. The CDR3 is made up of 16 amino acids. CDR1 is SGHVS and CDR2 is FQNEAQ in the germline V gene.

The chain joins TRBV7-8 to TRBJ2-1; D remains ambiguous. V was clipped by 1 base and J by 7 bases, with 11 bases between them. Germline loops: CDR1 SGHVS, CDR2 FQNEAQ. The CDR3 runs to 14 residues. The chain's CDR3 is CASSLGPEMNEQFF. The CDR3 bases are TGTGCCAGCAGCTTAGGGCCAGAAATGAATGAGCAGTTCTTC.

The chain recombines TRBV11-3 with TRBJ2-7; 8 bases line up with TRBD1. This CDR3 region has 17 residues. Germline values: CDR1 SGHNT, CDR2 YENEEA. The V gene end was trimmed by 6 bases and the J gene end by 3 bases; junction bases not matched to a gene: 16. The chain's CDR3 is CASSPPRGDRGFYEQYV. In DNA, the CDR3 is TGTGCCAGCAGTCCCCCCCGGGGAGACAGGGGTTTCTACGAGCAGTACGTC.

CDR3 sequence reads: CASSLDGGLYGYTF. As DNA, the CDR3 is TGCGCCAGCAGCTTAGACGGGGGTCTCTATGGCTACACCTTC. The rearrangement uses TRBV5-1 and TRBJ1-2, with D perhaps matching TRBD1 (5 bases). Germline loops: CDR1 SGHRS, CDR2 YFSETQ. The V end was cut by 2 bases, the J end by 4 bases, with 12 bases between. The CDR3 runs to 14 residues.

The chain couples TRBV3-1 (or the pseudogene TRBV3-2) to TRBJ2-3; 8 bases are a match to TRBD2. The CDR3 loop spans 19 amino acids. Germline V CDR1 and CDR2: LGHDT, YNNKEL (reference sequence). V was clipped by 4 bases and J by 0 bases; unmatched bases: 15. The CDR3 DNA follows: TGTGCCAGCAGCCCCCGAGGTGGTAGCGGGGCCCCAAGCACAGATACGCAGTATTTT. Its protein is CASSPRGGSGAPSTDTQYF.

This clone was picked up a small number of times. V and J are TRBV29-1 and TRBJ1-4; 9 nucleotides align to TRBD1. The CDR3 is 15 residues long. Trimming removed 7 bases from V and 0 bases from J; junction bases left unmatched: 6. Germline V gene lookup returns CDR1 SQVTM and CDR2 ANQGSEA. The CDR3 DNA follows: TGCAGCGCGACAGGGGGGGAAGCAACTAATGAAAAACTGTTTTTT. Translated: CSATGGEATNEKLFF.

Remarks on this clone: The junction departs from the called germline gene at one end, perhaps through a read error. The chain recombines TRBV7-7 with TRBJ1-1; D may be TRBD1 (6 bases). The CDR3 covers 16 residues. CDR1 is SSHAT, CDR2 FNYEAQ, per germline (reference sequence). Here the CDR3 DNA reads TGTGCTAGCAGCTTAGCAGGGGTAAGGATGAACACTGAAGCTTTCTTT. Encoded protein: CASSLAGVRMNTEAFF.

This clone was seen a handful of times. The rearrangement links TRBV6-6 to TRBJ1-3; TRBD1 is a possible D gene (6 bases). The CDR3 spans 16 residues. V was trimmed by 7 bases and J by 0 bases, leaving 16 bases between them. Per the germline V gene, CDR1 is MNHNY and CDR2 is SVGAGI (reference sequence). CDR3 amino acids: CASILAQGSSGNTIYF. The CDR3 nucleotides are TGTGCCAGCATCTTGGCACAGGGAAGCTCTGGAAACACCATATATTTT.

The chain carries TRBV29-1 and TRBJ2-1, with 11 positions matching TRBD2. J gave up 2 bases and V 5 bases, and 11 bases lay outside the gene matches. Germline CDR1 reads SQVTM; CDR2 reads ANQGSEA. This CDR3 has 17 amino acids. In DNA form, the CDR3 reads TGCAGCGTTATCTCCTTAATAGCGGGGGGGCCCTACAATGAGCAGTTCTTC. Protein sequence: CSVISLIAGGPYNEQFF.

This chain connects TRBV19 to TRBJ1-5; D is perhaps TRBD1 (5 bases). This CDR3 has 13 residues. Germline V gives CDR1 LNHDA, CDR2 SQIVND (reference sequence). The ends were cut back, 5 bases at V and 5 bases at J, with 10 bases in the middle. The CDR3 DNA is TGTGCCAGTAGTGTCAGGGCAGATCAGCCCCAGCATTTT. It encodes CASSVRADQPQHF.

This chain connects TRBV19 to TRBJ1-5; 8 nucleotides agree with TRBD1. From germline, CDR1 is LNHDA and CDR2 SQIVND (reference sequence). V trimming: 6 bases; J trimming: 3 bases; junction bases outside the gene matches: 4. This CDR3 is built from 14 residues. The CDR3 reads CASSRQGNNQPQHF. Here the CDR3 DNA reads TGTGCCAGTAGCCGACAGGGGAACAATCAGCCCCAGCATTTT.

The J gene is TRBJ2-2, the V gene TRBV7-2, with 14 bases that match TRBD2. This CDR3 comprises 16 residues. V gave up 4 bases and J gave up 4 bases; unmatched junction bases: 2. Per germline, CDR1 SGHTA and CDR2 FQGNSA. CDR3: CASSSGLAGGTGELFF. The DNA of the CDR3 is TGTGCCAGCAGCTCTGGACTAGCGGGGGGCACCGGGGAGCTGTTTTTT.

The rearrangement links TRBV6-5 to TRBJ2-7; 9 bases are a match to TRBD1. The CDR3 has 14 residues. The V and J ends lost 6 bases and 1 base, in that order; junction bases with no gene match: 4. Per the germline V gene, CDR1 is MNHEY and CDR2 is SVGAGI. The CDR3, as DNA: TGTGCCAGCAGCCGGGACAGGGAGTCCTACGAGCAGTACTTC. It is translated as CASSRDRESYEQYF.